These 24 T cell receptor beta chains originate from one sample sequenced in a study of tumor-infiltrating lymphocytes in primary liver carcinoma. The researchers produced TCR beta cDNA from approximately 550 ng total RNA with a constant-region primer. Library construction for TCR beta comprised three nested multiplex PCR rounds performed with slightly modified ARM-PCR. Both of the initial two PCR rounds ran for approximately 11 cycles and employed TRBV1-TRBV30 forward primers alongside a C-beta reverse primer. TCRdb itself ran the multiplex PCR reads through MiXCR, one entry per CDR3 protein. The repertoire consists of 300,000 to 400,000 distinct CDR3 sequences, with 65% occurring once and the leading ten covering roughly 8.6%. Germline DNA was also extracted, while the blood RNA originated from unsorted whole blood. Sequenced input: peripheral blood. These receptors all stem from a man between 35 and 55 years old with primary liver carcinoma and hepatitis B virus infection.

This clonotype was detected ten times or more. The chain uses TRBV6-2 or TRBV6-3 and TRBJ2-1, with a tentative D call TRBD1 (6 bases). Between the trimmed V and J ends, which lost 5 bases and 3 bases, there was a span of 17 bases. From germline, CDR1 is MNHEY and CDR2 SVGEGT. This CDR3 has 16 amino acids. The CDR3 reads CASSPGTQPLYNEQFF. CDR3 nucleotides: TGTGCCAGCAGTCCGGGGACACAACCTCTCTACAATGAGCAGTTCTTC.

This rearrangement joins TRBV5-5 to TRBJ2-2; possibly TRBD2 for D (5 bases). In germline, CDR1 is SGHKS, CDR2 YYEKEE (reference sequence). The V end was cut by 5 bases, the J end by 7 bases, with 12 bases between. The CDR3 covers 13 residues. The CDR3 region has the DNA TGTGCCAGCAGATCGTCCGGGGTCGGGGAGCTGTTTTTT. This sequence encodes CASRSSGVGELFF.

This chain uses TRBV4-3 with TRBJ2-7, with 10 bases identical to TRBD1. V shed 7 bases and J 5 bases; nucleotides not matched to a gene: 11. The CDR3 is 15 residues long. Germline assignment: CDR1 LGHNA and CDR2 YSLEER. The CDR3 coding sequence is TGCGCCAGCACTCAAGATTCGGGGACAGGGGACGAGCAGTACTTC. It translates to CASTQDSGTGDEQYF.

The chain employs TRBV6-5 and TRBJ1-5; no firm D call. V lost 4 bases to trimming and J lost 3 bases, with 10 bases between them. The CDR3 is 14 amino acids. The germline CDR1 and CDR2 sequences are MNHEY and SVGAGI. CDR3 sequence: CASSWGGVNQPQHF. CDR3 DNA: TGTGCCAGCAGTTGGGGTGGCGTCAATCAGCCCCAGCATTTT.

About this clonotype: A read error may account for a junction end that differs from germline. The V gene is TRBV7-3, the J gene TRBJ2-2; weak D call: TRBD2 (6 bases). This CDR3 contains 14 residues. Germline loops: CDR1 SGHTA, CDR2 FQGTGA. The DNA of the CDR3 is TGTGCCATCAGCCCCCTAGGGGAGGTCGGGGAGCTGTTTTTT. Its translation is CAISPLGEVGELFF. Full variable domain (missing parts from reference TRBV7-3 and TRBJ2-2): GAGVSQTPSNKVTEKGKYVELRCDPISGHTALYWYRQSLGQGPEFLIYFQGTGAADDSGLPNDRFFAVRPEGSVSTLKIQRTERGDSAVYLCAISPLGEVGELFFGEGSRLTVL.

This clonotype was seen a handful of times. The chain recombines TRBV5-4 with TRBJ2-3; 13 bases align to TRBD2. Trimming at V came to 2 bases and at J to 4 bases, leaving 4 bases not matched to a gene. The CDR3 has 16 residues. Germline CDR1 SGHNT, CDR2 YYREEE (reference sequence). The CDR3 sequence: CASSFAGLAGPDTQYF. In DNA form, the CDR3 reads TGTGCCAGCAGCTTTGCGGGACTAGCGGGACCAGATACGCAGTATTTT.

Remarks on this clonotype: One end of the junction fails to match germline, which may point to a read error. The rearrangement joins TRBV11-3 to TRBJ2-1, with a possible D match to TRBD1 (5 bases). CDR1 SGHNT and CDR2 YENEEA come from the germline V gene. This CDR3 contains 12 residues. The CDR3 nucleotides are TGTGCCAGGAACTTAGAAGGACATGAGCAGTCCTTC. This sequence encodes CARNLEGHEQSF.

In the case of this clonotype: The conserved closing phenylalanine or tryptophan is absent in this CDR3, likely reflecting a read error. The chain is built from TRBV5-5 and TRBJ2-3; no definite D call. There are 16 residues in the CDR3. Trimming shortened V by 1 base and J by 0 bases, and 12 bases separated the two germline ends. Per germline, CDR1 SGHKS and CDR2 YYEKEE (reference sequence). The CDR3 protein is CASSLYRQTSTDTQYS. As DNA, the CDR3 is TGTGCCAGCAGCTTGTATCGACAAACTAGCACAGATACGCAGTATTCT.

A note on this clonotype: This may come from a read error, since a much larger clone is one base off. The genes are TRBV6-2 or TRBV6-3 and TRBJ2-7, with D tentatively TRBD1 or TRBD2 (5 bases each). V was clipped by 0 bases and J by 0 bases, with 12 bases between them. CDR1 and CDR2 from the germline V gene are MNHEY and SVGEGT. This CDR3 comprises 16 residues. Here the CDR3 DNA reads TGTGCCAGCAGTTACTCCAGGGAGCGCTCCTCCTACGAGCAGTACTTC. Protein sequence: CASSYSRERSSYEQYF.

Comments on this clonotype: A much larger clone is a single base away; this may be a read error. The rearrangement joins TRBV5-4 to TRBJ2-7, with 9 bases that match TRBD2. V gave up 0 bases and J gave up 0 bases; unmatched junction bases: 4. The CDR3 runs 16 residues. Germline V gene data show CDR1 as SGHNT and CDR2 as YYREEE (reference sequence). CDR3 bases: TGTGCCAGCAGCTTGGGACTAGCGGCGCTCTCCTACGAGCAGTACTTC. Residues: CASSLGLAALSYEQYF.

Comment on this clonotype: Because the CDR3 is missing its conserved closing phenylalanine or tryptophan, this is likely a read error. The rearrangement joins TRBV6-5 to TRBJ2-4; 7 bases are shared with TRBD2. The CDR3 totals 14 residues. The germline CDR1 and CDR2 sequences are MNHEY and SVGAGI. CDR3 sequence (DNA): TGTGCCAACAGTCACGGAAAGCGGGAACACATTCAGTACCTC. Amino acids: CANSHGKREHIQYL.

As concerns this clonotype: This may come from a read error, since a much larger clone is one base off. J is TRBJ2-1 and V is TRBV6-2 or TRBV6-3; 10 bases match TRBD2. Unmatched junction bases numbered 6, after V lost 9 bases and J lost 4 bases. The germline V gene has CDR1 MNHEY and CDR2 SVGEGT. The CDR3 contains 14 residues. The CDR3 region is CASQLAGQYNEQFF. In DNA, the CDR3 is TGTGCCAGTCAACTAGCGGGGCAATACAATGAGCAGTTCTTC.

Regarding this clonotype: One end of the junction varies from germline; a read error may be responsible. The V and J genes are TRBV11-3 and TRBJ2-2; 7 positions agree with TRBD1. CDR3 length: 15 amino acids. The germline CDR1 and CDR2 sequences are SGHNT and YENEEA. CDR3 bases: TGTGCTAGCAGCAGGGACAGCTTAAACATCGGGGAGCTGTTTTTT. This sequence encodes CASSRDSLNIGELFF. The full variable domain, rest sourced from reference TRBV11-3 and TRBJ2-2, is EAGVVQSPRYKIIEKKQPVAFWCNPISGHNTLYWYLQNLGQGPELLIRYENEEAVDDSQLPKDRFSAERLKGVDSTLKIQPAELGDSAVYLCASSRDSLNIGELFFGEGSRLTVL.

This clonotype has ten or more counts. The chain carries TRBV6-5 and TRBJ2-7; the D gene is possibly TRBD2 (7 bases). Germline V lookup: CDR1 MNHEY, CDR2 SVGAGI. V lost 6 bases to trimming and J lost 4 bases, with 16 bases between them. The CDR3 runs 14 residues. CDR3 bases: TGTGCCAGCAGCTCCCCGGGGGGCGCGTACGAGCAGTACTTC. This gives the protein CASSSPGGAYEQYF.

The chain employs TRBV12-3 or TRBV12-4 and TRBJ1-1; D possibly corresponds to TRBD1 (5 bases). V gave up 6 bases and J gave up 11 bases, with 16 bases separating them. The CDR3 runs 12 residues. The DNA for the CDR3 is TGTGCCAGCAGCTTACAGGCCGATCGGGCTTTCTTT. Translation: CASSLQADRAFF.

Concerning this clonotype: A much larger clone lies a single base off, so this may be a read error. V is TRBV6-2 or TRBV6-3 and J is TRBJ2-1; no reliable D call. Germline CDR1 is MNHEY and CDR2 is SVGEGT. The CDR3 runs 11 residues. CDR3 in DNA: TGTGTCAGCAGTTCTCTTAGGGAGCAGTTCTTC. Residues: CVSSSLREQFF.

There are many counts of this clonotype. This rearrangement joins TRBV12-3 or TRBV12-4 to TRBJ2-6; D is undetermined. Trimming left V 5 bases short and J 0 bases short, with 5 bases between. CDR3 length: 14 amino acids. The CDR3 nucleotides are TGTGCCAGCAGTCGGGTCTCTGGGGCCAACGTCCTGACTTTC. Its translation: CASSRVSGANVLTF.

A word on this clonotype: The junction differs from germline at one of its ends, possibly a read error. This chain links TRBV29-1 with TRBJ2-3, with 7 bases identical to TRBD2. Germline V gene data show CDR1 as SQVTM and CDR2 as ANQGSEA. This CDR3 is built from 14 residues. This CDR3 is CSIGSPTSVDTQYF. The CDR3 nucleotides read TGCAGCATTGGAAGTCCAACTAGCGTGGATACTCAGTATTTT.

The chain carries TRBV6-5 and TRBJ2-2, with D tentatively TRBD1 or TRBD2 (5 bases each). The germline V gene has CDR1 MNHEY and CDR2 SVGAGI. This CDR3 region has 15 residues. V lost 1 base, J lost 4 bases, and 10 bases lay in between. This chain's CDR3 is CASSYWQGATGELFF. The DNA of the CDR3 is TGTGCCAGCAGTTACTGGCAGGGAGCCACCGGGGAGCTGTTTTTT.

This clonotype has ten or more counts. This sequence joins TRBV14 and TRBJ1-1; D is uncertain. Germline lookup yields CDR1 SGHDN and CDR2 FVKESK. V was clipped by 6 bases and J by 4 bases, with 15 bases between them. This CDR3 spans 14 amino acids. The CDR3 loop reads CASSPRAASTEAFF. The CDR3, as DNA: TGTGCCAGCAGTCCTCGAGCGGCGAGCACTGAAGCTTTCTTT.

As regards this clonotype: This may be a read error: a much more frequent sequence differs by one nucleotide. The chain has TRBV6-6 and TRBJ2-7, with 8 bases identical to TRBD1. The CDR3 spans 13 residues. Germline assignment: CDR1 MNHNY and CDR2 SVGAGI (reference sequence). CDR3 coding DNA: TGTACCAGCACCACAGGGGGTGGTTACGAGCAGTACTTC. This sequence encodes CTSTTGGGYEQYF.

The V and J genes are TRBV5-1 and TRBJ2-7; D is undetermined. The germline CDR1 and CDR2 sequences are SGHRS and YFSETQ. V dropped 0 bases and J dropped 3 bases, with 7 bases sitting between them. There are 13 residues in the CDR3. CDR3 sequence (DNA): TGCGCCAGCAGCTTGGTCGGGCTCTACGAGCAGTACTTC. It is translated as CASSLVGLYEQYF.

V and J are TRBV7-9 and TRBJ1-5; D not resolved. Germline CDR1 and CDR2: SEHNR and FQNEAQ (reference sequence). The CDR3 covers 14 residues. Trimming shortened V by 4 bases and J by 2 bases, and 9 bases separated the two germline ends. The CDR3 loop reads CASSSDQGNQPQHF. The CDR3 region has the DNA TGTGCCAGCAGCTCCGACCAGGGCAATCAGCCCCAGCATTTT.

On this clonotype: This may come from a read error, since a much larger clone is one base off. The rearrangement links TRBV4-2 to TRBJ2-3; 7 bases are shared with TRBD2. CDR1 is LGHNA, CDR2 YNFKEQ, per germline. This CDR3 has 16 amino acids. The trim removed 0 bases at V and 2 bases at J, leaving 5 bases unmatched. The CDR3 DNA reads as TGTGCCAGCAGCCAAGAGCCCACTAGCGCCACAGATACGCAGTATTTT. Amino acids: CASSQEPTSATDTQYF.